Shown below are 16 T cell receptor beta chains from a single sample sequenced in a study of blood T cell repertoires in COVID-19. Generated by immunoSEQ multiplex PCR, the TCRdb table keeps only in-frame clones and is missing some. The sample lists 280,000 or so clones, roughly 89% occurring once. Sequencing was performed on PBMCs or T cells enriched from blood (not recorded which). The origin of the receptors is a woman between 50 and 59 years old who had been exposed to COVID-19.

The V call is TRBV7-2, the J call TRBJ2-7; 13 bases are shared with TRBD2. Germline values: CDR1 SGHTA, CDR2 FQGNSA. This CDR3 comprises 16 residues. J lost 2 bases, V lost 4 bases, and 5 bases had no gene match. CDR3 residues: CASSYTSGGAAYEQYF. The CDR3 region has the DNA TGTGCCAGCAGCTATACTAGCGGGGGGGCCGCCTACGAGCAGTACTTC.

V is TRBV11-2 and J is TRBJ2-5; 7 bases agree with TRBD1. V lost 5 bases to trimming and J lost 2 bases; unmatched junction nucleotides: 8. This CDR3 spans 15 amino acids. Germline CDR1 reads SGHAT; CDR2 reads FQNNGV. The CDR3 coding sequence is TGTGCCAGCAGCCCGCGACAGGGAGAGCAAGAGACCCAGTACTTC. Its translation is CASSPRQGEQETQYF.

This sequence joins TRBV19 and TRBJ2-7; 10 bases agree with TRBD2. The CDR3 is made up of 14 amino acids. V shed 6 bases, J shed 5 bases, and the junction held 7 bases outside the gene matches. Germline V CDR1 and CDR2: LNHDA, SQIVND (reference sequence). This chain's CDR3 is CASRKVAGGNEQYF. CDR3 in DNA: TGTGCCAGTAGGAAGGTAGCGGGGGGCAACGAGCAGTACTTC.

The genes are TRBV4-1 and TRBJ2-1; no clear D gene. Germline V gives CDR1 MGHRA, CDR2 YSYEKL. The CDR3 length is 15 residues. V lost 4 bases and J 0 bases, leaving 10 bases between the germline ends. The CDR3 spells CASSPPSVSYNEQFF. Written as DNA, the CDR3 is TGCGCCAGCAGCCCGCCCTCGGTCTCCTACAATGAGCAGTTCTTC.

This clone appeared a single time. Other DNA sequences within the sample encode an identical CDR3. This sequence joins TRBV30 and TRBJ2-7, with TRBD2 as a possible D gene (6 bases). The CDR3 length is 14 residues. CDR1 and CDR2 (germline): GTSNPN, SVGIG (reference sequence). Deletions cut 0 bases from V and 0 bases from J, with 9 bases between. The CDR3 region has the DNA TGTGCCTGGAGTGTTGGAGGGAGCTCCTACGAGCAGTACTTC. Its protein is CAWSVGGSSYEQYF. Together with reference TRBV30 and TRBJ2-7, the CDR3 gives the full variable domain: SQTIHQWPATLVQPVGSPLSLECTVEGTSNPNLYWYRQAAGRGLQLLFYSVGIGQISSEVPQNLSASRPQDRQFILSSKKLLLSDSGFYLCAWSVGGSSYEQYFGPGTRLTVT.

DNA for the CDR3: TGTGCCAGCAGATCAGGGGCTGGTCAGACCCAGTACTTC. Translating gives CASRSGAGQTQYF. The rearrangement joins TRBV6-5 to TRBJ2-5; D perhaps matches TRBD1 (6 bases). This CDR3 region has 13 residues. Trimming stripped 6 bases from V and 6 bases from J, with 14 bases between. The germline V gene has CDR1 MNHEY and CDR2 SVGAGI.

V usage is TRBV28 and J usage is TRBJ1-1; D is possibly TRBD1 (6 bases). V was shortened by 6 bases and J by 1 base, with 9 bases between the two germline ends. CDR1 MDHEN and CDR2 SYDVKM come from the germline V gene. This CDR3 contains 13 residues. Here the CDR3 DNA reads TGTGCCAGCAGACGAGGGGGGAACACTGAAGCTTTCTTT. This sequence encodes CASRRGGNTEAFF. The variable domain in full, completed from reference TRBV28 and TRBJ1-1, reads DVKVTQSSRYLVKRTGEKVFLECVQDMDHENMFWYRQDPGLGLRLIYFSYDVKMKEKGDIPEGYSVSREKKERFSLILESASTNQTSMYLCASRRGGNTEAFFGQGTRLTVV.

The chain links TRBV5-1 to TRBJ2-1; D possibly corresponds to TRBD1 (5 bases). Per the germline V gene, CDR1 is SGHRS and CDR2 is YFSETQ. This CDR3 has 15 amino acids. Trimming cost V 0 bases and J 3 bases, with 10 bases left between them. The CDR3 nucleotides read TGCGCCAGCAGCTTGGAAGGGGCCATCTACAATGAGCAGTTCTTC. Translated: CASSLEGAIYNEQFF.

CDR3 nucleotide sequence: TGTGCCAGTAGTTCAATGGGACTTTCAATAAGATACAATGAGCAGTTCTTC. It encodes CASSSMGLSIRYNEQFF. The V and J genes are TRBV19 and TRBJ2-1; TRBD2 is a possible D gene (6 bases). This CDR3 spans 17 amino acids. Between the trimmed V and J ends, which lost 5 bases and 4 bases, there was a span of 21 bases. Germline-derived CDR1 and CDR2 are LNHDA and SQIVND (reference sequence).

This clone was seen a handful of times. The chain has TRBV11-2 and TRBJ2-7; tentative D call: TRBD1 (5 bases). With 5 bases removed from V and 2 bases from J, the gap between germline ends came to 7 bases. The CDR3 consists of 12 residues. Germline V gene data show CDR1 as SGHAT and CDR2 as FQNNGV. CDR3 sequence: CASSRGPYEQYF. The CDR3 nucleotides read TGTGCCAGCAGCAGGGGCCCCTACGAGCAGTACTTC.

This clone appeared once. V gene TRBV5-1 combines with J gene TRBJ2-1; D is possibly TRBD1 (5 bases). From germline, CDR1 is SGHRS and CDR2 YFSETQ. The CDR3 extends over 15 amino acids. The ends were cut back, 3 bases at V and 8 bases at J, with 18 bases in the middle. The CDR3 loop reads CASSWNQGPTHEQFF. The CDR3 nucleotides are TGCGCCAGCAGCTGGAACCAGGGTCCCACCCATGAGCAGTTCTTC. Variable domain in full (rest from reference TRBV5-1 and TRBJ2-1): KAGVTQTPRYLIKTRGQQVTLSCSPISGHRSVSWYQQTPGQGLQFLFEYFSETQRNKGNFPGRFSGRQFSNSRSEMNVSTLELGDSALYLCASSWNQGPTHEQFFGPGTRLTVL.

This chain joins TRBV18 and TRBJ2-6; 12 positions match TRBD2. J lost 0 bases, V lost 3 bases, and 6 bases had no gene match. Germline V gene sequence: CDR1 KGHSH, CDR2 LQKENI. The CDR3 spans 19 residues. The CDR3 nucleotides are TGTGCCAGCTCACCGGAGGGACTAGCGGGCTCCTCTGGGGCCAACGTCCTGACTTTC. It translates to CASSPEGLAGSSGANVLTF.

The J gene is TRBJ2-1, the V gene TRBV19, with D possibly matching TRBD1 (6 bases). Germline assignment: CDR1 LNHDA and CDR2 SQIVND (reference sequence). The CDR3 loop spans 16 amino acids. The V end was cut by 0 bases, the J end by 2 bases, with 11 bases between. The CDR3 loop reads CASSIDRRGAYNEQFF. The CDR3 bases are TGTGCCAGTAGTATAGATCGCAGGGGAGCCTACAATGAGCAGTTCTTC.

The count of this clone is one. CDR3 nucleotide sequence: TGTGCCAGCAGCGGAGGGAGGCGGGATAATTCACCCCTCCACTTT. Residues: CASSGGRRDNSPLHF. The chain has TRBV27 and TRBJ1-6; D is undetermined. Germline V gene data show CDR1 as MNHEY and CDR2 as SMNVEV (reference sequence). V lost 6 bases and J lost 5, with 14 bases in between. The CDR3 is 15 amino acids.

V usage is TRBV6-5 and J usage is TRBJ1-1; 8 bases line up with TRBD1. The V gene end was trimmed by 7 bases and the J gene end by 5 bases; junction bases not matched to a gene: 12. Germline V CDR1 and CDR2: MNHEY, SVGAGI. The CDR3 length is 15 residues. CDR3 sequence reads: CASTLTRGLGTEAFF. The CDR3 DNA reads TGTGCCAGCACTCTAACCAGGGGGCTGGGAACTGAAGCTTTCTTT.

DNA for the CDR3: TGTGCCACCAGCAGAGATTCTGGACAGGTTTTAGATACGCAGTATTTT. Its protein is CATSRDSGQVLDTQYF. This chain joins TRBV15 and TRBJ2-3; 7 bases map to TRBD1. Trimming took 0 bases from V and 5 from J; bases not matched to a gene: 8. Germline CDR1 reads LNHNV; CDR2 reads YYDKDF (reference sequence). CDR3 length equals 16 residues. Based on the CDR3 plus reference TRBV15 and TRBJ2-3, the full variable domain is DAMVIQNPRYQVTQFGKPVTLSCSQTLNHNVMYWYQQKSSQAPKLLFHYYDKDFNNEADTPDNFQSRRPNTSFCFLDIRSPGLGDTAMYLCATSRDSGQVLDTQYFGPGTRLTVL.